This T cell receptor (beta chain) was identified in a study of control samples from healthy donors and cancer patients. Produced via immunoSEQ multiplex PCR; TCRdb's table is partial and in-frame only. The sample lists about 270,000 clones; around 80% were seen once. The sequenced sample was PBMCs. The origin of this receptor is a woman aged 55-70 years with lung cancer.

The DNA of the CDR3 is TGTGCCTGCGGTTCAGGGGTAGGAAACACCATATATTTT. Translating it yields CACGSGVGNTIYF. The gene calls are TRBV19 and TRBJ1-3; maybe TRBD1 (6 bases). The V gene lost 11 bases and the J gene lost 4 bases, with 15 bases spanning the gap. Germline loops: CDR1 LNHDA, CDR2 SQIVND (reference sequence). The CDR3 is 13 residues long.